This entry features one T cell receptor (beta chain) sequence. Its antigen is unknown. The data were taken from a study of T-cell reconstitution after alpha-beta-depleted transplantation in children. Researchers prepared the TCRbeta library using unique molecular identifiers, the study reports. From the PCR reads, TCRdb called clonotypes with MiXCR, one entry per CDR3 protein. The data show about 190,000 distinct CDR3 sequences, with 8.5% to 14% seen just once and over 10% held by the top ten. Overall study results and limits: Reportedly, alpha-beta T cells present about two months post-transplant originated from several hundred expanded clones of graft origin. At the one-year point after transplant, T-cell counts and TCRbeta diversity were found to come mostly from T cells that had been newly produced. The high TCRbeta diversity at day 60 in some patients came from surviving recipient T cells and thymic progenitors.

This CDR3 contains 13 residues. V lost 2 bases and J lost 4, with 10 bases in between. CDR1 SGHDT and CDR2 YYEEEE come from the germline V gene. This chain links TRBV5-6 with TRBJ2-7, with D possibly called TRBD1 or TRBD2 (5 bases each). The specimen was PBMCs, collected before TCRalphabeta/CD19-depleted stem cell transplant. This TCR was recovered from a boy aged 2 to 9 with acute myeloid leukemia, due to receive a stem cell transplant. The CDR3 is CASSFTGPYEQYF. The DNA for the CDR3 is TGTGCCAGCAGCTTCACGGGACCTTACGAGCAGTACTTC.